These 15 T cell receptor beta chains share one sample of origin, sequenced in a study of T cells after yellow fever vaccination. TCRdb independently ran MiXCR on the 5' RACE reads; one entry per CDR3 protein. The sample yields some 340,000 distinct CDR3 sequences, around a tenth seen once. Sequences were derived from CD4+ T cells sorted from PBMCs, sampled 45 days after the yellow fever booster vaccination. Every receptor here comes from a man in his late teens or twenties who received the YFV17D yellow fever vaccine.

The sample holds a few counts of this clonotype. CDR3: CASSAGANVLTF. The DNA of the CDR3 is TGTGCCAGCTCTGCTGGGGCCAACGTCCTGACTTTC. The rearrangement uses TRBV7-2 and TRBJ2-6; no reliable D call. CDR1 and CDR2 (germline): SGHTA, FQGNSA. Trimming cost V 8 bases and J 2 bases, with 4 bases left between them. The CDR3 length is 12 residues.

The table lists this clonotype with many counts. The chain is built from TRBV20-1 and TRBJ1-2, with a tentative D call TRBD1 (5 bases). V lost 6 bases, J lost 8 bases, and 19 bases lay in between. Germline V CDR1 and CDR2: DFQATT, SNEGSKA (reference sequence). This CDR3 comprises 13 residues. The CDR3 protein is CSARAGVNYGYTF. Here the CDR3 DNA reads TGCAGTGCCAGGGCCGGGGTGAATTACGGCTACACCTTC.

This clonotype was observed a few times. The V and J genes are TRBV20-1 and TRBJ1-5, with D possibly being TRBD1 (5 bases). With 4 bases removed from V and 5 bases from J, the gap between germline ends came to 18 bases. The CDR3 covers 15 residues. The germline V gene has CDR1 DFQATT and CDR2 SNEGSKA (reference sequence). The CDR3 spells CSAISFGGEHQPQHF. The CDR3 DNA follows: TGCAGTGCTATCTCGTTTGGAGGGGAACATCAGCCCCAGCATTTT.

The gene calls are TRBV29-1 and TRBJ1-1; TRBD1 aligns across 7 bases. The CDR3 is made up of 13 amino acids. Germline-derived CDR1 and CDR2 are SQVTM and ANQGSEA. After removal of 6 bases from V and 5 bases from J, the junction contained 9 bases not matched to a gene. The CDR3 nucleotides are TGCAGCGTGACGACAGGGAGGAAAACTGAAGCTTTCTTT. It is translated as CSVTTGRKTEAFF.

This clonotype showed up just a few times. V usage is TRBV7-3 and J usage is TRBJ2-7; the D gene is possibly TRBD2 (6 bases). V lost 1 base, J lost 11 bases, and 15 bases lay in between. Germline assignment: CDR1 SGHTA and CDR2 FQGTGA. The CDR3 extends over 13 amino acids. For the CDR3, the DNA is TGTGCCAGCAGCTTAAGCGGGACGGGTACTAAGTACGTC. It is translated as CASSLSGTGTKYV.

This clonotype showed up many times. The gene calls are TRBV5-1 and TRBJ2-5; D is undetermined. CDR1 and CDR2 from the germline V gene are SGHRS and YFSETQ. V was cut by 5 bases and J by 1 base, with 12 bases left in between. The CDR3 length is 14 residues. The CDR3 DNA sequence: TGCGCCAGCAGTTTCGACTCGCCCCAAGAGACCCAGTACTTC. Translated, it gives CASSFDSPQETQYF.

This clonotype turned up a few times. V is TRBV7-9 and J is TRBJ1-2, with D possibly being TRBD1 (5 bases). The CDR3 covers 15 residues. In germline, CDR1 is SEHNR, CDR2 FQNEAQ (reference sequence). V lost 5 bases to trimming and J lost 5 bases, with 18 bases between them. CDR3 sequence reads: CASSPMGGREYGYTF. The CDR3 coding sequence is TGTGCCAGCAGCCCTATGGGGGGTCGTGAGTATGGCTACACCTTC.

This clonotype was observed many times. V usage is TRBV12-3 or TRBV12-4 and J usage is TRBJ2-1; D gene ambiguous. V was cut by 2 bases and J by 2 bases, with 13 bases left in between. This CDR3 is built from 16 residues. In DNA, the CDR3 is TGTGCCAGCAGTTTACCCATATTAAAAACCTACAATGAGCAGTTCTTC. This translates into CASSLPILKTYNEQFF.

The chain has TRBV20-1 and TRBJ2-3, with 15 nucleotides matching TRBD2. The CDR3 length is 15 residues. The V and J ends lost 6 bases and 4 bases, in that order; junction bases with no gene match: 5. Per germline, CDR1 DFQATT and CDR2 SNEGSKA (reference sequence). The CDR3, as DNA: TGCAGTGCACCCTGGACTAGCGGGGGGGCAGATACGCAGTATTTT. It encodes CSAPWTSGGADTQYF.

This clonotype came up a few times. The chain couples TRBV30 to TRBJ1-6, with 9 nucleotides matching TRBD1. V dropped 0 bases and J dropped 9; count of bases not matched to a gene: 9. The CDR3 has 16 amino acids. Looked up from germline, CDR1 is GTSNPN and CDR2 is SVGIG (reference sequence). The CDR3 DNA sequence: TGTGCCTGGAGTGTACTCCCAGGGACAGGGCCTTCACCCCTCCACTTT. As protein: CAWSVLPGTGPSPLHF.

On this clonotype itself: A read error may account for a junction end that differs from germline. The rearrangement links TRBV18 to TRBJ1-1; the D is unclear. This CDR3 is built from 14 residues. In germline, CDR1 is KGHSH, CDR2 LQKENI. The CDR3 DNA is TGTGCCAGCTCACCAGTCGCGGGGAACACTGAAGCCTTCTTT. Protein product: CASSPVAGNTEAFF.

V gene TRBV15 combines with J gene TRBJ2-7, with a weak D call TRBD1 (6 bases). With 5 bases removed from V and 2 bases from J, the gap between germline ends came to 10 bases. CDR1 is LNHNV and CDR2 is YYDKDF in the germline V gene (reference sequence). The CDR3 is made up of 13 amino acids. Written as DNA, the CDR3 is TGTGCCACCAGCCGCGGACAGACCTACGAGCAGTACTTC. Its translation is CATSRGQTYEQYF.

The rearrangement joins TRBV7-2 to TRBJ2-7, with D unclear. The CDR3 length is 14 residues. The V end lost 2 bases, the J end lost 4 bases, and 12 bases lay between the germline ends. Germline-derived CDR1 and CDR2 are SGHTA and FQGNSA. This CDR3 reads CASSLTVGGYEQYV. The CDR3 region has the DNA TGTGCCAGCAGCTTAACGGTTGGTGGTTACGAGCAGTACGTC.

This clonotype turned up a few times. The CDR3 DNA reads TGCGCCAGCAGCTTGGATTCAGGGGAAGCTTTCTTT. Translation: CASSLDSGEAFF. The gene calls are TRBV5-1 and TRBJ1-1, with D perhaps matching TRBD1 (5 bases). The germline V gene has CDR1 SGHRS and CDR2 YFSETQ. The ends were cut back, 0 bases at V and 8 bases at J, with 8 bases in the middle. The CDR3 totals 12 residues.

This clonotype was recorded a few times. The chain employs TRBV5-1 and TRBJ1-1; D is ambiguous. Trimming took off 7 bases at V and 7 bases at J, with 17 bases between the two ends. The CDR3 sequence is 13 residues long. Germline CDR1 reads SGHRS; CDR2 reads YFSETQ. The CDR3, as DNA: TGCGCCAGCCGCGGCCAGGCTCCCGGTGAAGCTTTCTTT. It encodes CASRGQAPGEAFF.